This T cell receptor beta chain came from a study of cytomegalovirus exposure and HLA in healthy donors. For the study at large: An earlier analysis found around 100 million unique TCR beta sequences from around 180 million T cells.

The sample holds a few counts of this clone. Antigen: not known. Primers: 60 Vbeta forward and 13 Jbeta reverse. Generated by immunoSEQ multiplex PCR, the TCRdb table keeps only in-frame clones and is missing some. The profile covers about 94,000 clones, with approximately 76% appearing a single time and more than 6% taken by the ten largest. General observations from the study: It is likely that the observed cluster of highly shared sequence variants was a sequencing artifact. The study assumed roughly uniform donor sequencing depth for presence/absence analyses. There were a few CMV-associated chains whose specificity for CMV antigens was confirmed in vitro.

CDR3 length equals 18 residues. Looked up from germline, CDR1 is SEHNR and CDR2 is FQNEAQ (reference sequence). Germline trimming cut 5 bases from V and 0 bases from J; bases unmatched to any gene: 7. The sequenced sample consisted of PBMCs. The receptor's source is a man aged 35 to 55 in good health and CMV-seropositive. The gene calls are TRBV7-9 and TRBJ2-4; the match to TRBD2 covers 13 bases. CDR3 DNA: TGTGCCAGCAGCCACGGACTAGCGGGAGTAAAAGCCAAAAACATTCAGTACTTC. Its translation: CASSHGLAGVKAKNIQYF.